This T cell receptor beta chain was sequenced during a study of T cell repertoires in cytomegalovirus infection. Study-wide background: The study used recently identified HLA-C-restricted and well-studied HLA-B-restricted CMV epitopes. Public TCR beta signatures provided an indication of both CMV infection and a matching HLA type. Study-wide results and limits: HLA-C-restricted CMV clonotypes gave the most frequent clonotype in two of eight donors.

The CDR3 runs 14 residues. The V gene's germline CDR1 is MNHEY and CDR2 SMNVEV (reference sequence). V was trimmed by 0 bases and J by 1 base, leaving 6 bases between them. A remark on this clonotype: Antigen: not known.

TCRdb reanalysed the reads using MiXCR and keeps one entry per CDR3 protein. Among 650,000 to 850,000 distinct CDR3 sequences listed, under 35% were seen once. The rearrangement joins TRBV27 to TRBJ1-1; D gene unclear. This receptor was taken from a human donor in good health (CMV status not recorded). Some clones in this sample may be carry-over from other donors' samples. Specimen: cultured CD8+ T cells from PBMCs, collected from culture after CMV antigen stimulation. CDR3 region: CASSLSWANTEAFF. The CDR3 bases are TGTGCCAGCAGTTTATCGTGGGCGAACACTGAAGCTTTCTTT.